Listed below are T cell receptor beta chains from one sample, sequenced in a study of T-cell memory formation after mild COVID-19. In TCRdb, the 5' RACE reads were re-called with MiXCR into one record per CDR3 protein. Of approximately 260,000 distinct CDR3 sequences listed, about 17% are singletons. Specimen: PBMCs or a T cell subset sorted from them (not recorded which). The source of these receptors is a man younger than 35 who had mild COVID-19 (a few samples of this study predate the infection). Cell type and time point are not known. CDR3s include the opening cysteine and the closing phenylalanine or tryptophan. D genes are given only for firm matches.

D,V,CDR3
NA,TRBV4-1,CASSQAPTDTQYF
NA,TRBV3-1,CASSQERGFAGAVTDTQYF
NA,TRBV7-2,CASIQSRAGMNTEAFF
NA,TRBV20-1,CSARGLLRGYGYTF
TRBD1,TRBV18,CASSPGTGTPQGQYF
TRBD2,TRBV11-2,CASSPGRGVQRYNEQFF
NA,TRBV21-1,CASILGQGADTQYF
NA,TRBV7-9,CASSSGWPQRYNSPLHF
NA,TRBV7-2,CASSLVLEGYTF
TRBD1,TRBV11-2,CASSSIRDRDYEQYF
NA,TRBV6-2/TRBV6-3,CASSYSRHSQPQHF
TRBD1,TRBV6-2/TRBV6-3,CASSTAGGGYTF
NA,TRBV5-1,CASSLTGDRETQYF
TRBD1,TRBV7-6,CASSSPYVGQGSDEQFF
TRBD1,TRBV5-5,CASSPGQYSNQPQHF
NA,TRBV2,CASSERAGVYNEQFF
NA,TRBV20-1,CSATRTSNLDTIYF
NA,TRBV6-6,CASGGQLSYNEQFF
TRBD1,TRBV18,CASSPSGGEGGELFF
TRBD2,TRBV12-3/TRBV12-4,CASSLRRSGGAETQYF
TRBD2,TRBV7-8,CASSPLPSGGAHTQYF
NA,TRBV20-1,CSASRPDQTSAFF
TRBD1,TRBV4-1,CASSEVWTGRKNYGYTF
TRBD1,TRBV28,CASSQPTTGGNQPQHF
NA,TRBV4-1,CASSQRHPTGTDTQYF
TRBD2,TRBV5-1,CASSAGTSGNTGELFF
NA,TRBV18,CASSPGSAQETQYF
NA,TRBV15,CATSRSAGLMTDTQYF
TRBD1,TRBV12-3/TRBV12-4,CASTPGQGYNYGYTF
NA,TRBV5-1,CASSLEVAPTDTQYF
NA,TRBV4-3,CASSQGGGNGYTF
NA,TRBV6-6,CASKETSSSSLHF
NA,TRBV11-2,CASSLVRVPTGYGYTF
NA,TRBV3-1,CASSPTWTVSTDTQYF
NA,TRBV7-6,CASSFGTAGVDTQYF
NA,TRBV2,CASRPDRNTEAFF
TRBD1,TRBV5-5,CASSLSGGGYTF
NA,TRBV28,CASSLPTPGVIDSNQPQHF
TRBD1,TRBV4-3,CASSQDLDDRGRIGPLHF
NA,TRBV27,CASSIGPHGAYEQYF
NA,TRBV24-1,CATTLGQGYNEQFF
NA,TRBV12-3/TRBV12-4,CASSPTRQGPQRNYEQYF
TRBD1,TRBV5-1,CASSILGGRETQYF
TRBD2,TRBV5-1,CASSLSTSGGPNNEQFF
NA,TRBV11-2,CASSREITDTQYF